Listed below are T cell receptor beta chains from one sample, sequenced in a study of CD8+ T cells in alopecia areata. The protocol was immunoSEQ multiplex PCR, while the TCRdb copy is restricted to in-frame clones and leaves out a portion. In the table there are roughly 200,000 clones, about 63% of which are singletons. Sequenced material: CD4+ T cells sorted from blood, taken at week 0. These receptor sequences come from a human donor with alopecia areata. Each CDR3 is given with its conserved first and last residue. The D gene is left open where the match is weak. Clone sizes are given selectively: once, few, many, or a class where the clone is expanded.

j_call clone_size d_call v_call cdr3_aa cdr3_nt
TRBJ1-2 NA NA TRBV6-5 CASSYSMGGYTF TGTGCCAGCAGTTACTCGATGGGCGGCTACACCTTC
TRBJ1-2 NA TRBD1 TRBV29-1 CSVGQLLNYGYTF TGCAGCGTGGGACAGCTACTCAACTATGGCTACACCTTC
TRBJ2-7 NA TRBD1 TRBV30 CAWGQGTPSEQYF TGTGCCTGGGGACAGGGCACACCTTCGGAGCAGTACTTC
TRBJ2-7 NA TRBD2 TRBV6-6 CASARLAGVHSYEQYF TGTGCCAGCGCCCGGCTAGCGGGGGTCCACTCCTACGAGCAGTACTTC
TRBJ2-3 once TRBD2 TRBV4-3 CASSPRLAGARTDTQYF TGCGCCAGCAGCCCCAGACTAGCGGGGGCCCGCACAGATACGCAGTATTTT
TRBJ2-1 NA NA TRBV5-1 CASSLDQTTRHEQFF TGCGCCAGCAGCTTGGACCAGACGACGAGACATGAGCAGTTCTTC
TRBJ1-1 few NA TRBV29-1 CSVEDRVNTEAFF TGCAGCGTTGAAGATCGGGTGAACACTGAAGCTTTCTTT
TRBJ2-7 few NA TRBV7-3 CASSLSPDGEQYF TGTGCCAGCAGCTTATCCCCCGACGGGGAGCAGTACTTC
TRBJ1-2 few TRBD1 TRBV30 CAWSPTGWGYTF TGTGCCTGGAGTCCGACAGGGTGGGGCTACACCTTC
TRBJ2-7 NA NA TRBV15 CATSRDRGSYEQYF TGTGCCACCAGCAGAGATCGTGGCTCCTACGAGCAGTACTTC
TRBJ1-1 NA TRBD1 TRBV9 CASSVDRDTEAFF TGTGCCAGCAGCGTGGACAGGGACACTGAAGCTTTCTTT
TRBJ1-2 few NA TRBV10-3 CAISADQGAGYGYTF TGTGCCATCAGTGCGGACCAGGGTGCTGGCTATGGCTACACCTTC
TRBJ2-3 few TRBD2 TRBV29-1 CSVEAYDSGSLADTQYF TGCAGCGTTGAGGCCTATGATAGCGGGAGCCTTGCGGATACGCAGTATTTT
TRBJ2-6 NA NA TRBV4-3 CASSQEVSGANVLTF TGCGCCAGCAGCCAAGAAGTCTCTGGGGCCAACGTCCTGACTTTC
TRBJ2-2 once TRBD1 TRBV7-7 CASSSQGANGELFF TGTGCCAGCAGCTCCCAGGGGGCGAACGGGGAGCTGTTTTTT
TRBJ2-3 NA TRBD2 TRBV2 CASSAREGHTDTQYF TGTGCCAGCTCAGCCCGGGAGGGGCACACAGATACGCAGTATTTT
TRBJ2-2 few TRBD1 TRBV5-1 CASSEDRANTGELFF TGCGCCAGCAGCGAGGACAGGGCGAACACCGGGGAGCTGTTTTTT
TRBJ2-7 NA TRBD2 TRBV7-2 CASSLVGSGKSYEQYF TGTGCCAGCAGCTTAGTGGGTAGCGGGAAGTCCTACGAGCAGTACTTC
TRBJ2-7 NA TRBD1 TRBV2 CASRPDRGRQYF TGTGCCAGCAGGCCCGACAGGGGAAGGCAGTACTTC
TRBJ2-3 NA TRBD1 TRBV4-3 CASSQEGSGQRTDTQYF TGCGCCAGCAGCCAAGAAGGGTCGGGACAGCGCACAGATACGCAGTATTTT
TRBJ2-6 NA TRBD1 TRBV25-1 CASSELRQGASGANVLTF TGTGCCAGCAGTGAATTAAGGCAGGGGGCCTCTGGGGCCAACGTCCTGACTTTC
TRBJ1-1 few NA TRBV29-1 CSVVRGGVNTEAFF TGCAGCGTGGTAAGAGGGGGGGTGAACACTGAAGCTTTCTTT
TRBJ1-5 NA NA TRBV6-5 CASSTGFSNQPQHF TGTGCCAGCAGTACGGGATTTAGCAATCAGCCCCAGCATTTT
TRBJ1-1 NA NA TRBV29-1 CSVARVLSTEAFF TGCAGCGTTGCGAGGGTGTTGAGCACTGAAGCTTTCTTT
TRBJ2-1 NA NA TRBV5-1 CASSPGEVVSYNEQFF TGCGCCAGCAGCCCGGGAGAAGTGGTCTCCTACAATGAGCAGTTCTTC
TRBJ2-5 once NA TRBV30 CAWSGVGTQYF TGTGCCTGGAGTGGGGTCGGGACCCAGTACTTC
TRBJ2-1 NA TRBD2 TRBV29-1 CSGRLAGTSTSWDEQFF TGCAGCGGGAGACTAGCGGGCACATCCACGTCGTGGGATGAGCAGTTCTTC
TRBJ1-6 NA TRBD1 TRBV30 CAWSLDRFKSLHF TGTGCCTGGAGTCTGGACAGGTTTAAATCCCTCCACTTT
TRBJ2-7 NA TRBD2 TRBV2 CATLGLAVVGEQYF TGTGCCACCCTGGGACTAGCGGTCGTAGGGGAGCAGTACTTC
TRBJ1-1 once NA TRBV14 CASSQGRQMNTEAFF TGTGCCAGCAGCCAAGGACGGCAGATGAACACTGAAGCTTTCTTT
TRBJ2-3 NA NA TRBV29-1 CSVGSYAVPDTQYF TGCAGCGTTGGTTCTTATGCGGTTCCAGATACGCAGTATTTT
TRBJ1-4 NA TRBD1 TRBV7-8 CASGLAQGATNEKLFF TGTGCCAGCGGACTCGCACAGGGGGCAACTAATGAAAAACTGTTTTTT
TRBJ2-2 few NA TRBV25-1 CASSDRGRGLNTGELFF TGTGCCAGCAGTGACAGAGGGCGGGGCTTGAACACCGGGGAGCTGTTTTTT
TRBJ2-7 NA TRBD1 TRBV7-9 CASSVLGQVPGEQYF TGTGCCAGCAGCGTATTAGGACAGGTGCCAGGGGAGCAGTACTTC
TRBJ1-2 NA TRBD1 TRBV29-1 CSVGQDGVGYTF TGCAGCGTGGGACAGGACGGGGTGGGCTACACCTTC
TRBJ1-2 once TRBD1 TRBV4-3 CASSSQGTANYGYTF TGCGCCAGCAGCTCCCAAGGGACAGCAAACTATGGCTACACCTTC
TRBJ1-5 NA TRBD1 TRBV7-2 CASSQTGGWNQPQHF TGTGCCAGCAGCCAAACAGGGGGATGGAATCAGCCCCAGCATTTT
TRBJ2-1 NA NA TRBV6-5 CATLLMNEQFF TGTGCCACCCTATTAATGAATGAGCAGTTCTTC
TRBJ1-1 NA NA TRBV18 CASSPNDKDTEAFF TGTGCCAGCTCACCAAACGATAAGGACACTGAAGCTTTCTTT
TRBJ2-7 NA TRBD1 TRBV19 CASSIWGQGARYEQYF TGTGCCAGTAGTATTTGGGGACAGGGGGCTCGCTACGAGCAGTACTTC
TRBJ1-2 NA NA TRBV7-9 CASSLASYGYTF TGTGCCAGCAGCTTAGCGAGCTATGGCTACACCTTC
TRBJ2-3 few NA TRBV4-3 CASSQTTSTDTQYF TGCGCCAGCAGCCAAACTACTAGCACAGATACGCAGTATTTT
TRBJ1-1 NA TRBD1 TRBV5-6 CASTSDRGAEAFF TGTGCCAGCACCTCGGACAGGGGGGCTGAAGCTTTCTTT
TRBJ1-4 NA NA TRBV30 CAWSVLGTDEKLFF TGTGCCTGGAGTGTACTAGGGACGGATGAAAAACTGTTTTTT
TRBJ2-7 NA NA TRBV6-5 CASSERWYEQYF TGTGCCAGCAGCGAAAGGTGGTACGAGCAGTACTTC
TRBJ2-7 many TRBD2 TRBV10-3 CAISEIAGGPYEQYF TGTGCCATCAGTGAAATAGCGGGGGGGCCTTACGAGCAGTACTTC
TRBJ2-7 NA NA TRBV29-1 CSVVIPPYEQYF TGCAGCGTTGTTATACCGCCCTACGAGCAGTACTTC
TRBJ1-5 NA TRBD1 TRBV7-2 CASSLYRGDNQPQHF TGTGCCAGCAGCTTATACAGGGGAGACAATCAGCCCCAGCATTTT
TRBJ2-1 few NA TRBV4-2 CASSQQLGSYNEQFF TGTGCCAGCAGCCAACAACTAGGCTCCTACAATGAGCAGTTCTTC
TRBJ1-3 NA NA TRBV12-5 CASGTRYTIYF TGTGCTAGCGGCACAAGGTACACCATATATTTT
TRBJ1-5 few NA TRBV7-2 CASTRLGGKGQPQHF TGTGCCAGCACCCGGCTCGGGGGCAAGGGTCAGCCCCAGCATTTT
TRBJ1-2 NA NA TRBV29-1 CSAAGDRSNYGYTF TGCAGCGCCGCCGGGGACCGCTCTAACTATGGCTACACCTTC
TRBJ2-7 NA NA TRBV7-3 CASSTPGFYSYEQYF TGTGCCAGCAGCACCCCAGGGTTTTATTCCTACGAGCAGTACTTC